A single sample is the source of the 20 T cell receptor beta chains below, sequenced in a study of Ad26.COV2.S vaccination and SARS-CoV-2 variants. The treatment: some 20 received Ad26.COV2.S at low or high dose, single or two shots; roughly five received placebo; per-sample allocation not given. Sample collection was performed on day 63 after the first vaccine or placebo injection. Only in-frame clones appear in the TCRdb table, and some are missing; sequencing was by immunoSEQ multiplex PCR. This table has roughly 410,000 clones, under 90% appearing once. The sample in question was peripheral blood, obtained in a trial of Ad26.COV2.S vaccine versus placebo. These TCRs come from a person between 18 and 65 years old who received the Ad26.COV2.S COVID-19 vaccine or a placebo.

This clone was seen more than once but under ten times. CDR3 in amino acids: CASSLTHNYGYTF. CDR3 bases: TGTGCCAGCAGCCTGACCCATAACTATGGCTACACCTTC. The chain uses TRBV7-2 and TRBJ1-2; no firm D call. The V end was cut by 5 bases, the J end by 1 base, with 8 bases between. The CDR3 loop spans 13 amino acids. Germline CDR1 is SGHTA and CDR2 is FQGNSA. Filled out from reference TRBV7-2 and TRBJ1-2, the complete variable domain reads GAGVSQSPSNKVTEKGKDVELRCDPISGHTALYWYRQSLGQGLEFLIYFQGNSAPDKSGLPSDRFSAERTGGSVSTLTIQRTQQEDSAVYLCASSLTHNYGYTFGSGTRLTVV.

V usage is TRBV7-3 and J usage is TRBJ2-1; 9 bases match TRBD1. This CDR3 comprises 14 residues. CDR1 is SGHTA, CDR2 FQGTGA, per germline. The V segment lost 2 bases and the J segment 9 bases; nucleotides outside the gene matches: 5. The DNA for the CDR3 is TGTGCCAGCAGCTTAGGGACAGGGCCGAGTGAGCAGTTCTTC. As protein: CASSLGTGPSEQFF.

DNA for the CDR3: TGTGCCAGCAGTTCGCCCGGGACAGGGGCGAATTCACCCCTCCACTTT. Protein: CASSSPGTGANSPLHF. The genes are TRBV27 and TRBJ1-6, with 10 positions matching TRBD1. The germline gives CDR1 MNHEY, CDR2 SMNVEV (reference sequence). The V gene end was trimmed by 4 bases and the J gene end by 7 bases; junction bases not matched to a gene: 7. The CDR3 has 16 residues.

The chain is built from TRBV6-5 and TRBJ2-5, with D possibly being TRBD1 (5 bases). Germline CDR1 MNHEY, CDR2 SVGAGI. Trimming removed 6 bases from V and 5 bases from J, with 13 bases in between. The CDR3 consists of 13 residues. CDR3 bases: TGTGCCAGCAGCCGTCTAGGGGCGGAGACCCAGTACTTC. This codes for CASSRLGAETQYF.

V and J are TRBV7-8 and TRBJ1-6; maybe TRBD1 (5 bases). The ends were cut back, 3 bases at V and 0 bases at J, with 9 bases in the middle. CDR1 is SGHVS, CDR2 FQNEAQ, per germline. CDR3 length: 16 amino acids. This CDR3 is CASSFVGGSYNSPLHF. In nucleotides, the CDR3 is TGTGCCAGCAGCTTCGTGGGGGGCTCCTATAATTCACCCCTCCACTTT.

The chain is built from TRBV4-1 and TRBJ1-1; 8 positions agree with TRBD1. Per germline, CDR1 MGHRA and CDR2 YSYEKL. The CDR3 length is 15 residues. V shed 2 bases, J shed 1 base, and the junction held 3 bases outside the gene matches. The CDR3: CASSQRTGPNTEAFF. For the CDR3, the DNA is TGCGCCAGCAGCCAAAGGACAGGGCCGAACACTGAAGCTTTCTTT.

The chain is built from TRBV7-3 and TRBJ2-5; D is ambiguous. There are 13 residues in the CDR3. The V gene lost 5 bases and the J gene lost 2 bases, with 9 bases spanning the gap. The germline V gene encodes CDR1 SGHTA and CDR2 FQGTGA. The CDR3 DNA is TGTGCCAGCAGCAACAGTGGGCAAGAGACCCAGTACTTC. Residues: CASSNSGQETQYF.

The V gene is TRBV29-1, the J gene TRBJ1-1, with 8 bases aligning to TRBD1. This CDR3 region has 15 residues. The V segment lost 2 bases and the J segment 1 base; nucleotides outside the gene matches: 6. In germline, CDR1 is SQVTM, CDR2 ANQGSEA. The CDR3 DNA sequence: TGCAGCGTTGAAACCCAAGGGACAGGGAACACTGAAGCTTTCTTT. This codes for CSVETQGTGNTEAFF.

The chain links TRBV2 to TRBJ2-2, with 9 bases aligning to TRBD2. The CDR3 is 15 amino acids. V was pared by 9 bases and J by 2 bases, with 7 bases of the junction left unmatched. Looked up from germline, CDR1 is SNHLY and CDR2 is FYNNEI. The DNA for the CDR3 is TGTGCCAGAGAGCGGGAGGACCTCAACACCGGGGAGCTGTTTTTT. It codes for CAREREDLNTGELFF.

For this clone: Other DNA sequences within the sample encode an identical CDR3. V and J are TRBV9 and TRBJ2-6; D gene ambiguous. Trimming shortened V by 2 bases and J by 0 bases, and 3 bases separated the two germline ends. The germline CDR1 and CDR2 sequences are SGDLS and YYNGEE. The CDR3 extends over 14 amino acids. The CDR3 region has the DNA TGTGCCAGCAGCGTTAGCTCTGGGGCCAACGTCCTGACTTTC. Residues: CASSVSSGANVLTF.

The chain combines TRBV5-1 with TRBJ1-4; 7 positions match TRBD1. The V segment lost 3 bases and the J segment 7 bases; nucleotides outside the gene matches: 6. This CDR3 spans 14 amino acids. Germline loops: CDR1 SGHRS, CDR2 YFSETQ. The CDR3 loop is CASSSTGRGEKLFF. CDR3 coding DNA: TGCGCCAGCAGCTCGACAGGGAGGGGTGAAAAACTGTTTTTT.

This chain connects TRBV9 to TRBJ2-7; TRBD2 might be the D (5 bases). Trimming left V 2 bases short and J 3 bases short, with 15 bases between. The germline V gene encodes CDR1 SGDLS and CDR2 YYNGEE. CDR3 length: 15 amino acids. The CDR3 nucleotides are TGTGCCAGCAGCGTCCTGGACTCACCCTACTACGAGCAGTACTTC. It translates to CASSVLDSPYYEQYF.

The chain links TRBV6-2 or TRBV6-3 to TRBJ2-3; the D gene is possibly TRBD1 (5 bases). Trimming cost V 4 bases and J 2 bases, with 10 bases left between them. The CDR3 consists of 14 residues. Germline V gene sequence: CDR1 MNHEY, CDR2 SVGEGT. CDR3 region: CASSLAGYTDTQYF. The CDR3 nucleotides are TGTGCCAGCAGTTTAGCAGGGTACACAGATACGCAGTATTTT.

This clone appeared a single time. The chain carries TRBV7-9 and TRBJ1-4, with 8 bases lining up with TRBD1. The ends lost 4 bases at V and 2 bases at J; junction bases unmatched: 6. The CDR3 loop spans 16 amino acids. CDR1 is SEHNR, CDR2 FQNEAQ, per germline (reference sequence). CDR3 loop: CASSWDRHGTNEKLFF. The CDR3 coding sequence is TGTGCCAGCAGCTGGGACAGGCACGGCACTAATGAAAAACTGTTTTTT.

The V call is TRBV19, the J call TRBJ1-2; a possible D gene is TRBD1 (5 bases). The CDR3 totals 15 residues. From germline, CDR1 is LNHDA and CDR2 SQIVND (reference sequence). Trimming cost V 4 bases and J 6 bases, with 18 bases left between them. In nucleotides, the CDR3 is TGTGCCAGTAGTACCCAGGGAAATTTTCTCGATGGCTACACCTTC. It encodes CASSTQGNFLDGYTF.

About this clone itself: One end of the junction varies from germline; a read error may be responsible. The rearrangement links TRBV5-4 to TRBJ2-3; the match to TRBD1 covers 9 bases. Germline V gene data show CDR1 as SGHNT and CDR2 as YYREEE (reference sequence). CDR3 length equals 17 residues. The CDR3 DNA reads TGTGCCAGCAGTTTGGGGACCGGGACAGGGCTTACAGATACGCAGTATTTT. This translates into CASSLGTGTGLTDTQYF.

J is TRBJ1-2 and V is TRBV5-1, with D possibly TRBD1 on 5 matching bases. Deletions cut 1 base from V and 8 bases from J, with 18 bases between. CDR1 is SGHRS and CDR2 is YFSETQ in the germline V gene. The CDR3 runs to 15 residues. The CDR3, as DNA: TGCGCCAGCAGCTTGATCCGGGGCGGGATTGAAGGCTACACCTTC. Translation: CASSLIRGGIEGYTF.

This clone was counted only a few times. The chain recombines TRBV29-1 with TRBJ1-2; 7 nucleotides line up with TRBD1. There are 10 residues in the CDR3. The germline V gene has CDR1 SQVTM and CDR2 ANQGSEA. With V trimmed by 2 bases and J by 10 bases, 1 base remained unmatched. CDR3 protein: CSVEQGVYTF. The DNA of the CDR3 is TGCAGCGTTGAACAGGGGGTCTACACCTTC.

This chain joins TRBV28 and TRBJ2-1; D remains ambiguous. The CDR3 loop spans 12 amino acids. With 1 base removed from V and 3 bases from J, the gap between germline ends came to 1 base. CDR1 and CDR2 (germline): MDHEN, SYDVKM. The CDR3 sequence: CASSLFYNEQFF. The CDR3, as DNA: TGTGCCAGCAGTTTATTCTACAATGAGCAGTTCTTC.

The rearrangement links TRBV11-2 to TRBJ1-3; unclear D gene. The V and J ends lost 5 bases and 9 bases respectively, with 14 bases between them. The CDR3 sequence is 13 residues long. The germline CDR1 and CDR2 sequences are SGHAT and FQNNGV. DNA for the CDR3: TGTGCCAGCAGCCCCTCGACGAAAGGCACCATATATTTT. It specifies CASSPSTKGTIYF.